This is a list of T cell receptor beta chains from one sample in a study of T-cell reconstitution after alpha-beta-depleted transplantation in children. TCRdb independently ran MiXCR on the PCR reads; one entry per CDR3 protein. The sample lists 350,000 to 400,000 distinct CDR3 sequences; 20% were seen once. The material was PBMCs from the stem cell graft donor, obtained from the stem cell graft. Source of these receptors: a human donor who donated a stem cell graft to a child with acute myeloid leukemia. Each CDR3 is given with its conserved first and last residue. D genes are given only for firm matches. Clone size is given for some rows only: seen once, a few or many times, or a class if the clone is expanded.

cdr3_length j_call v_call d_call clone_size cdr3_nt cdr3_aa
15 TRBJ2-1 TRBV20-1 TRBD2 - TGCAGTGCTAGAGATCTGACTAGCGGATACAATGAGCAGTTCTTC CSARDLTSGYNEQFF
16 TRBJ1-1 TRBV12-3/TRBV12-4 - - TGTGCCAGCAGTTTTGCCCCTGGGGGTAGGGACACTGAAGCTTTCTTT CASSFAPGGRDTEAFF
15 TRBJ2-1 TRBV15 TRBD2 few TGTGCCACCAGCAGAGAGGGACTAGCGCCTCATGAGCAGTTCTTC CATSREGLAPHEQFF
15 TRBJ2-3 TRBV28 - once TGTGCCAGCACCCTGGACAGTGCTGGCACAGATACGCAGTATTTT CASTLDSAGTDTQYF
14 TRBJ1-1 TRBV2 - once TGTGCCAGCAGTGAAAGGTTAGGGTCCGCTGAAGCTTTCTTT CASSERLGSAEAFF
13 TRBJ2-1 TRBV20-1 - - TGCAGTGCTCTCTGGAGGGCCGCCAATGAGCAGTTCTTC CSALWRAANEQFF
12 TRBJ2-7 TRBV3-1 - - TGTGCCAGCAGAAACAGGGAAATGGAGCAGTACTTC CASRNREMEQYF
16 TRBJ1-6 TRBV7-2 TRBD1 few TGTGCCAGCAGCTTCAGGCCGGGACAGGGAAATTCACCCCTCCACTTT CASSFRPGQGNSPLHF
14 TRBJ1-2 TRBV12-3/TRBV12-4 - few TGTGCCAGCAGACCCGACACAGCACCCTATGGCTACACCTTC CASRPDTAPYGYTF
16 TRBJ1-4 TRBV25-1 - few TGTGCCAGCAGTGAACCCCACCACCGATCGAATGAAAAACTGTTTTTT CASSEPHHRSNEKLFF
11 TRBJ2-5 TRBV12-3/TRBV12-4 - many TGTGCCAGCAGCCAAAGGCCGAGGGTACACTTC CASSQRPRVHF
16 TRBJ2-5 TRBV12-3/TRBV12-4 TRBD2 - TGTGCCAGCAGTTTCTCCTCCAGCGGGATCTTCGAGACCCAGTACTTC CASSFSSSGIFETQYF
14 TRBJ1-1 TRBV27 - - TGTGCCAGCAGTTTACTCCAGGGCGCCACTGAAGCTTTCTTT CASSLLQGATEAFF
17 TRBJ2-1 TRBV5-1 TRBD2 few TGCGCCAGCAGCTTGTTCGGGACTAGCGGGACCTACAATGAGCAGTTCTTC CASSLFGTSGTYNEQFF
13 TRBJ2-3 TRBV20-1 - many TGCAGTGCTACATGGGATAGCACAGATACGCAGTATTTT CSATWDSTDTQYF